This T cell receptor beta chain was captured by sequencing in a study of shared clonotypes between healthy human individuals. Turning to the study itself: Every donor yielded three CD4 naive, three CD4 memory, two CD8 naive and one CD8 memory plate. Findings and caveats of the study: In contrast to clonotypes shared by all four donors, non-shared clonotypes had lower generation probabilities.

CDR3 length equals 16 residues. Germline lookup yields CDR1 SNHLY and CDR2 FYNNEI. Trimming left V 2 bases short and J 0 bases short, with 8 bases between. CD45RO-negative, CCR7-positively selected cells formed the naive CD8 fraction, excluding terminally differentiated effector memory CD45RA+ cells. Sorted-subset replicate PCRs used about 180 ng DNA, 30,000 or so T cell genomes. Libraries were prepared by immunoSEQ multiplex PCR; TCRdb keeps only in-frame clonotypes and omits some of them. The table has about 2 million clones, less than 95% seen once. Worth noting for this clone: Its antigen remains unidentified.

Sequenced input: naive CD8+ T cells sorted from blood. This clonotype originated in a man aged 18 to 30 in good health. The genes are TRBV2 and TRBJ1-6; no clear D. The CDR3 nucleotides read TGTGCCAGCAGTGAATTGGGTGACTCCTATAATTCACCCCTCCACTTT. Translating gives CASSELGDSYNSPLHF.